These T cell receptor beta chains were read from a single sample in a study of pediatric ulcerative colitis. Sequencing was performed with immunoSEQ multiplex PCR; in TCRdb, only in-frame clones are kept and a portion is missing. The repertoire consists of under 70,000 clones, with 80% to 90% occurring once and the leading ten covering around 1.5%. Sequencing used blood. These receptors came from a boy aged 5-17 years who was a control in a study of pediatric ulcerative colitis. The CDR3 runs from the conserved cysteine through the conserved F or W.

V	length	J	CDR3
TRBV18	15	TRBJ1-5	CASSPGTGSNQPQHF
TRBV4-1	18	TRBJ2-7	CASSQGLRGTEYTYEQYF
TRBV9	15	TRBJ2-1	CASSVASGGYNEQFF
TRBV6-1	18	TRBJ1-1	CASSESHGTGIFSAEAFF
TRBV5-1	15	TRBJ2-7	CASSRTGTGTYEQYF
TRBV7-9	16	TRBJ1-2	CASSSPIRASKMGYTF
TRBV28	14	TRBJ1-3	CASSFPREENTIYF
TRBV27	14	TRBJ2-7	CASMVASGRYEQYF
TRBV19	14	TRBJ1-1	CASSIAFMNTEAFF
TRBV7-2	13	TRBJ2-5	CASSLDTRPPQYF
TRBV29-1	11	TRBJ2-3	CSSQRGNTQYF
TRBV13	16	TRBJ1-2	CASSLFWTVNDYGYTF
TRBV6-1	13	TRBJ2-1	CASSWDRTNEQFF
TRBV30	13	TRBJ1-2	CAWSQGSNYGYTF
TRBV4-3	16	TRBJ1-5	CASSQERTDSNQPQHF
TRBV5-1	16	TRBJ2-2	CASSVTSRVGAGELFF
TRBV27	14	TRBJ1-2	CASGNMVLRDGYTF
TRBV6-4	15	TRBJ2-3	CASSPISGETDTQYF
TRBV11-2	13	TRBJ2-7	CASSFGQNYEQYF
TRBV6-6	14	TRBJ1-2	CASTYGVGAGGYTF
TRBV28	11	TRBJ1-1	CVSSLTREAFF
TRBV5-1	11	TRBJ2-3	CASSFADTQYF
TRBV5-6	14	TRBJ1-1	CASSFKTGGREAFF
TRBV30	15	TRBJ1-2	CAWRETTRRNYGYTF
TRBV6-4	15	TRBJ1-1	CASSATGTGATEAFF
TRBV19	15	TRBJ2-5	CASSSGLITQETQYF
TRBV6-1	13	TRBJ1-5	CASTKGENQPQHF
TRBV7-3	16	TRBJ2-1	CASSLLSGGLYNEQFF
TRBV19	11	TRBJ1-4	CASSIGEKLFF
TRBV7-6	13	TRBJ2-7	CASSLLLKEEQYF
TRBV5-4	16	TRBJ1-3	CASSLRSGSLGNTIYF
TRBV2	12	TRBJ1-5	CASSEGNQPQHF
TRBV18	15	TRBJ2-5	CASSAGPGDQETQYF
TRBV19	15	TRBJ2-7	CASSISSGPLSEQYF
TRBV11-2	18	TRBJ1-1	CASSLDSAGGGMNTEAFF
TRBV18	14	TRBJ1-2	CASSPQTGIHGYTF
TRBV28	14	TRBJ1-5	CASNFRGLNQPQHF
TRBV7-2	14	TRBJ1-2	CASSVDRVNYGYTF
TRBV4-2	16	TRBJ2-2	CASSLDSGGETGELFF
TRBV9	13	TRBJ1-5	CASSVGANQPQHF
TRBV7-3	15	TRBJ2-1	CASSSGTGGNNEQFF
TRBV7-2	14	TRBJ1-2	CASSLADRGSFYTF
TRBV14	16	TRBJ2-3	CASSPISGGDPGTQYF
TRBV19	13	TRBJ2-7	CASSGRQVYEQYF
TRBV14	15	TRBJ1-6	CASSQSNPGFSPLHF
TRBV9	13	TRBJ2-1	CASSVAGDNEQFF
TRBV10-3	15	TRBJ1-2	CAISDLSRDFYGYTF
TRBV13	15	TRBJ2-7	CASSPGLSGIYEQYF
TRBV27	16	TRBJ2-3	CASSSRAPWAGDTQYF
TRBV19	13	TRBJ1-2	CASMGGQYYGYTF
TRBV27	17	TRBJ2-2	CASSPSSGRANTGELFF
TRBV6-6	16	TRBJ1-1	CASSPRTGNSNTEAFF
TRBV10-3	23	TRBJ2-1	CAISDPGTGDLAGGLQLNNEQFF
TRBV27	15	TRBJ2-1	CASTRLAGAYNEQFF
TRBV12-5	15	TRBJ2-3	CASGLSGGDGDTQYF
TRBV19	15	TRBJ2-1	CASSTQGDRVNEQFF
TRBV4-3	15	TRBJ1-2	CASSQGSETYYGYTF
TRBV6-1	15	TRBJ2-5	CASDTRQWYQETQYF
TRBV15	13	TRBJ2-7	CATSSWGTYEQYF